The 10 T cell receptor beta chains in this list originate from one sample, sequenced in a study of blood T cell repertoires in COVID-19. This table comes from immunoSEQ multiplex PCR, and its TCRdb copy is limited to in-frame clones, with some not included. The sample records roughly 170,000 clones, around four fifths being singletons. Sequencing was carried out using PBMCs or T cells enriched from blood (not recorded which). These receptors came from a woman aged 45-65 years in a cohort exposed to, infected with or recovered from COVID-19 (not recorded which).

The chain links TRBV5-1 to TRBJ2-7; a weak D match, TRBD2 (6 bases). CDR1 is SGHRS, CDR2 YFSETQ, per germline. V was pared by 0 bases and J by 5 bases, with 12 bases between. This CDR3 spans 14 amino acids. CDR3 protein: CASSLEQASDEQYF. In DNA, the CDR3 is TGCGCCAGCAGCTTGGAACAGGCTAGCGACGAGCAGTACTTC.

V gene TRBV6-2 or TRBV6-3 combines with J gene TRBJ2-7; the match to TRBD2 covers 8 bases. The CDR3 is 17 amino acids. Germline V CDR1 and CDR2: MNHEY, SVGEGT. The junction had 9 bases not matched to a gene; V was cut back by 2 bases and J by 0 bases. This CDR3 is CASSYGWFSGTSYEQYF. Written as DNA, the CDR3 is TGTGCCAGCAGTTACGGTTGGTTTAGCGGGACCTCCTACGAGCAGTACTTC.

This sequence joins TRBV21-1 and TRBJ2-7; the listed D gene, TRBD2, was not tested against the DNA. TRBV21-1 is a known pseudogene. The length of the CDR3 is 13 residues. The CDR3 region is CAPRGFSSYEQYF. The CDR3 region has the DNA TGTGCCCCCCGGGGGTTTAGCTCCTACGAGCAGTACTTC.

The chain joins TRBV11-2 to TRBJ2-3, with D possibly being TRBD1 (5 bases). Germline CDR1 is SGHAT and CDR2 is FQNNGV. Trimming took off 4 bases at V and 2 bases at J, with 13 bases between the two ends. The CDR3 contains 15 residues. The CDR3 bases are TGTGCCAGCAGCTCCGACAGCTTTCCCACAGATACGCAGTATTTT. It yields the protein CASSSDSFPTDTQYF.

This clone has just one count. The chain links TRBV2 to TRBJ2-3; TRBD2 aligns across 10 bases. The germline gives CDR1 SNHLY, CDR2 FYNNEI. The V and J ends lost 7 bases and 3 bases, in that order; junction bases with no gene match: 7. This CDR3 spans 15 amino acids. In nucleotides, the CDR3 is TGTGCCAGCAAACGTTTAGCGGGGGGTACAGATACGCAGTATTTT. Translating it yields CASKRLAGGTDTQYF.

The rearrangement uses TRBV7-3 and TRBJ2-1, with TRBD2 matching over 7 bases. The CDR3 contains 15 residues. CDR1 is SGHTA and CDR2 is FQGTGA in the germline V gene. The ends lost 5 bases at V and 0 bases at J; junction bases unmatched: 4. The CDR3 DNA sequence: TGTGCCAGCAGCCGAAGCGGGGACTCCTACAATGAGCAGTTCTTC. Amino acid sequence: CASSRSGDSYNEQFF.

A few counts support this clone. The chain links TRBV5-6 to TRBJ2-7; TRBD2 matches 12 bases. Germline V gene sequence: CDR1 SGHDT, CDR2 YYEEEE. This CDR3 region has 16 residues. Trimming cost V 3 bases and J 2 bases; bases outside gene matches: 6. CDR3 loop: CASSYTRTSGTYEQYF. Here the CDR3 DNA reads TGTGCCAGCAGCTATACAAGGACTAGCGGGACCTACGAGCAGTACTTC. Together with reference TRBV5-6 and TRBJ2-7, the CDR3 gives the full variable domain: DAGVTQSPTHLIKTRGQQVTLRCSPKSGHDTVSWYQQALGQGPQFIFQYYEEEERQRGNFPDRFSGHQFPNYSSELNVNALLLGDSALYLCASSYTRTSGTYEQYFGPGTRLTVT.

The genes are TRBV28 and TRBJ2-2; 7 nucleotides align to TRBD2. The trim removed 7 bases at V and 4 bases at J, leaving 3 bases unmatched. The length of the CDR3 is 13 residues. Germline lookup yields CDR1 MDHEN and CDR2 SYDVKM. This CDR3 reads CASTGGGTGELFF. In nucleotides, the CDR3 is TGTGCCAGCACCGGCGGGGGCACCGGGGAGCTGTTTTTT.

The genes are TRBV19 and TRBJ1-5, with 7 positions matching TRBD1. The germline V gene has CDR1 LNHDA and CDR2 SQIVND (reference sequence). The V segment lost 5 bases and the J segment 6 bases; nucleotides outside the gene matches: 4. The CDR3 loop spans 13 amino acids. The CDR3 DNA reads TGTGCCAGTAGTCTTGACAGGGCTCAGCCCCAGCATTTT. Residues: CASSLDRAQPQHF.

This clone was counted between two and nine times. The chain uses TRBV9 and TRBJ1-2; 7 bases match TRBD1. Germline V gene data show CDR1 as SGDLS and CDR2 as YYNGEE. Unmatched junction bases numbered 7, after V lost 0 bases and J lost 8 bases. This CDR3 spans 14 amino acids. The CDR3 DNA reads as TGTGCCAGCAGCGTAGCTACCGGGACAGACGGCTACACCTTC. Protein product: CASSVATGTDGYTF.